Detailed here is one T cell receptor (beta chain). Measured with immunoSEQ multiplex PCR; TCRdb has only the in-frame clones, and not every one. The sample carries about 84,000 clones, less than 90% recorded once. This sample stems from a study of blood T cell repertoires in COVID-19. Germline V gene data show CDR1 as SNHLY and CDR2 as FYNNEI. The CDR3 loop spans 14 amino acids. J gave up 7 bases and V 6 bases, and 7 bases lay outside the gene matches. This sequence was found in an elderly man with active or convalescent COVID-19. The J gene is TRBJ1-5, the V gene TRBV2, with 9 bases that match TRBD1. The sequencing sample was made of peripheral blood. CDR3 residues: CASRGTGSGQPQHF. The DNA of the CDR3 is TGTGCCAGCAGAGGGACAGGGTCAGGGCAGCCCCAGCATTTT.